Each of the 23 T cell receptor beta chains below was sequenced from the same sample in a study of cytotoxic CD8 clonotypes in ibrutinib-treated CLL. Sequenced by immunoSEQ multiplex PCR; TCRdb stores in-frame clones only, minus some. The sample contains over 100,000 clones, approximately 56% of which appear only once. The specimen comprised PBMCs, sampled after 24 months of ibrutinib treatment. The receptors were gathered from a human donor with chronic lymphocytic leukemia.

The rearrangement joins TRBV10-3 to TRBJ2-7; no clear D. Trimming left V 10 bases short and J 5 bases short, with 12 bases between. There are 11 residues in the CDR3. Germline CDR1 reads ENHRY; CDR2 reads SYGVKD. CDR3 amino acids: CATENRNEQYF. CDR3 coding DNA: TGTGCCACCGAAAACAGAAACGAGCAGTACTTC.

This clone was detected a few times. CDR3 in DNA: TGTGCCAGTCGGGTATTGTATTCACCCCTCCACTTT. Amino acid sequence: CASRVLYSPLHF. The rearrangement links TRBV2 to TRBJ1-6; D remains ambiguous. V lost 9 bases and J 8 bases, leaving 11 bases between the germline ends. Per the germline V gene, CDR1 is SNHLY and CDR2 is FYNNEI. The CDR3 totals 12 residues.

In this sample, this clone turned up a few times. The rearrangement links TRBV13 to TRBJ2-4, with unresolved D. The V gene lost 1 base and the J gene lost 6 bases, with 16 bases spanning the gap. CDR3 size: 16 residues. In germline, CDR1 is PRHDT, CDR2 FYEKMQ (reference sequence). CDR3 protein: CASSLARDLGRNIQYF. The CDR3 DNA sequence: TGTGCCAGCAGCTTAGCTAGAGACCTTGGAAGAAACATTCAGTACTTC.

CDR3: CSALEREQYF. The DNA of the CDR3 is TGCAGCGCCCTCGAGCGTGAGCAGTACTTC. V and J are TRBV29-1 and TRBJ2-7, with no clear D. Germline values: CDR1 SQVTM, CDR2 ANQGSEA. Deletions cut 7 bases from V and 7 bases from J, with 11 bases between. The CDR3 extends over 10 amino acids.

CDR3 bases: TGTGCCTGGAGTGTTAGGGTGAAGTACGAGCAGTACTTC. This encodes CAWSVRVKYEQYF. The chain combines TRBV30 with TRBJ2-7, with D uncertain. The CDR3 has 13 amino acids. Germline-derived CDR1 and CDR2 are GTSNPN and SVGIG (reference sequence). Trimming stripped 0 bases from V and 4 bases from J, with 10 bases between.

The CDR3: CASSLGVDTSTDTQYF. The CDR3 DNA reads as TGTGCCAGCAGCTTAGGGGTGGATACTAGCACAGATACGCAGTATTTT. The chain links TRBV7-2 to TRBJ2-3; D is unclear. Per the germline V gene, CDR1 is SGHTA and CDR2 is FQGNSA. The CDR3 runs 16 residues. Trimming shortened V by 1 base and J by 0 bases, and 11 bases separated the two germline ends.

V gene TRBV9 combines with J gene TRBJ1-2, with D unclear. Germline V gene sequence: CDR1 SGDLS, CDR2 YYNGEE. The CDR3 is 14 residues long. V was clipped by 4 bases and J by 0 bases, with 10 bases between them. The CDR3 DNA reads as TGTGCCAGCAGCCCCGGGCTAGCTAACTATGGCTACACCTTC. Translating gives CASSPGLANYGYTF. Variable domain in full (rest from reference TRBV9 and TRBJ1-2): DSGVTQTPKHLITATGQRVTLRCSPRSGDLSVYWYQQSLDQGLQFLIQYYNGEERAKGNILERFSAQQFPDLHSELNLSSLELGDSALYFCASSPGLANYGYTFGSGTRLTVV.

The chain links TRBV7-8 to TRBJ2-7, with unresolved D. The CDR3 consists of 12 residues. Trimming took 5 bases from V and 2 from J, leaving 7 bases between them. Germline V gene lookup returns CDR1 SGHVS and CDR2 FQNEAQ. CDR3 in DNA: TGTGCCAGCAGCCCAGAAACCTACGAGCAGTACTTC. Translation: CASSPETYEQYF.

This clone showed up many times. The V and J genes are TRBV2 and TRBJ2-3, with TRBD2 as a possible D gene (6 bases). The CDR3 loop spans 15 amino acids. Germline V lookup: CDR1 SNHLY, CDR2 FYNNEI. Trimming removed 1 base at V and 3 bases at J, with 11 bases between. The CDR3 region has the DNA TGTGCCAGCAGTGAAGGGGGGAGGAAGACAGATACGCAGTATTTT. Amino acids: CASSEGGRKTDTQYF. The full variable domain, with the rest looked up from reference TRBV2 and TRBJ2-3, is EPEVTQTPSHQVTQMGQEVILRCVPISNHLYFYWYRQILGQKVEFLVSFYNNEISEKSEIFDDQFSVERPDGSNFTLKIRSTKLEDSAMYFCASSEGGRKTDTQYFGPGTRLTVL.

The chain couples TRBV6-5 to TRBJ1-1; 9 positions match TRBD1. Per germline, CDR1 MNHEY and CDR2 SVGAGI. There are 15 residues in the CDR3. The trim removed 2 bases at V and 1 base at J, leaving 2 bases unmatched. In nucleotides, the CDR3 is TGTGCCAGCAGTTACGGACAGGGGTGGAACACTGAAGCTTTCTTT. The encoded protein is CASSYGQGWNTEAFF.

This clone has more than one count but fewer than ten. This chain links TRBV5-6 with TRBJ1-2, with TRBD1 identical over 12 bases. The CDR3 length is 14 residues. The V segment lost 4 bases and the J segment 5 bases; nucleotides outside the gene matches: 3. CDR1 is SGHDT, CDR2 YYEEEE, per germline. CDR3 in amino acids: CASSGGQGAYGYTF. CDR3 sequence (DNA): TGTGCCAGCAGCGGGGGACAGGGGGCTTATGGCTACACCTTC.

The chain is built from TRBV7-2 and TRBJ1-4, with D tentatively TRBD1 (5 bases). The CDR3 totals 15 residues. The ends were cut back, 4 bases at V and 0 bases at J, with 9 bases in the middle. CDR1 is SGHTA, CDR2 FQGNSA, per germline. The CDR3: CASSSRQSTNEKLFF. In DNA form, the CDR3 reads TGTGCCAGCAGCTCGAGACAGTCAACTAATGAAAAACTGTTTTTT.

The V call is TRBV5-1, the J call TRBJ2-1; maybe TRBD2 (6 bases). CDR3 length: 14 residues. V lost 3 bases and J 5 bases, leaving 12 bases between the germline ends. Germline CDR1 and CDR2: SGHRS and YFSETQ. The CDR3 sequence is CASSSQASDNEQFF. CDR3 DNA sequence: TGCGCCAGCAGCTCGCAGGCTAGCGACAATGAGCAGTTCTTC.

This clone has a handful of counts. This rearrangement joins TRBV18 to TRBJ1-6; no definite D call. Trimming shortened V by 3 bases and J by 8 bases, and 14 bases separated the two germline ends. From germline, CDR1 is KGHSH and CDR2 LQKENI. CDR3 length: 15 residues. CDR3 region: CASSPSWKWDSPLHF. Here the CDR3 DNA reads TGTGCCAGCTCACCCAGTTGGAAGTGGGATTCACCCCTCCACTTT.

V is TRBV28 and J is TRBJ1-1, with no clear D. Trimming took 2 bases from V and 4 from J, leaving 11 bases between them. The CDR3 is 14 residues long. The germline V gene encodes CDR1 MDHEN and CDR2 SYDVKM. For the CDR3, the DNA is TGTGCCAGCAGTTTAGTTCTAGGAGCCACTGAAGCTTTCTTT. Translation: CASSLVLGATEAFF.

This clone was counted between two and nine times. Other nucleotide sequences in the sample specify the same CDR3. V gene TRBV20-1 combines with J gene TRBJ2-7; no definite D call. Germline V gene lookup returns CDR1 DFQATT and CDR2 SNEGSKA (reference sequence). V lost 4 bases and J 4 bases, leaving 8 bases between the germline ends. CDR3 length equals 11 residues. The CDR3 reads CSATTAYEQYF. CDR3 DNA: TGCAGTGCTACGACGGCATACGAGCAGTACTTC.

This clone was observed a few times. The gene calls are TRBV6-5 and TRBJ1-6; a weak D match, TRBD1 (6 bases). Between the trimmed V and J ends, which lost 6 bases and 0 bases, there was a span of 9 bases. CDR3 length equals 15 residues. Germline values: CDR1 MNHEY, CDR2 SVGAGI. Written as DNA, the CDR3 is TGTGCCAGCAGAATGGACAGCTCCTATAATTCACCCCTCCACTTT. Translating gives CASRMDSSYNSPLHF.

V usage is TRBV5-1 and J usage is TRBJ2-7, with TRBD1 matching 8 bases. In germline, CDR1 is SGHRS, CDR2 YFSETQ. The CDR3 totals 15 residues. With V trimmed by 4 bases and J by 2 bases, 8 bases remained unmatched. The CDR3 bases are TGCGCCAGCAGCAGGGGCGGGACAGGTCCCTACGAGCAGTACTTC. Its protein product is CASSRGGTGPYEQYF.

The chain employs TRBV29-1 and TRBJ2-5; TRBD1 agrees at 9 bases. V shed 6 bases and J 4 bases; nucleotides not matched to a gene: 9. Germline V gene sequence: CDR1 SQVTM, CDR2 ANQGSEA. This CDR3 has 14 amino acids. For the CDR3, the DNA is TGCAGCGTAGACACCGGGACAGGGATAGAGACCCAGTACTTC. It specifies CSVDTGTGIETQYF. The variable domain in full, with the rest retrieved from reference TRBV29-1 and TRBJ2-5, is SAVISQKPSRDICQRGTSLTIQCQVDSQVTMMFWYRQQPGQSLTLIATANQGSEATYESGFVIDKFPISRPNLTFSTLTVSNMSPEDSSIYLCSVDTGTGIETQYFGPGTRLLVL.

V usage is TRBV25-1 and J usage is TRBJ1-2; TRBD1 matches 7 bases. CDR1 is MGHDK, CDR2 SYGVNS, per germline. V shed 4 bases and J 7 bases; nucleotides not matched to a gene: 12. The CDR3 totals 15 residues. CDR3 sequence (DNA): TGTGCCAGCAGTGCCCGACAGGGAGGCATCTCTGGCTACACCTTC. It codes for CASSARQGGISGYTF.

This rearrangement joins TRBV6-6 to TRBJ1-4, with D possibly being TRBD1 (5 bases). CDR1 is MNHNY and CDR2 is SVGAGI in the germline V gene (reference sequence). Trimming took 10 bases from V and 5 from J, leaving 17 bases between them. The CDR3 extends over 14 amino acids. DNA for the CDR3: TGTGCCACCACCCCCCGGGGCGGAAATGAAAAACTGTTTTTT. Protein sequence: CATTPRGGNEKLFF.

There are a few counts of this clone. CDR3 loop: CASSFGGTEIAPQHF. As DNA, the CDR3 is TGTGCCAGCAGCTTTGGGGGGACGGAGATCGCGCCCCAGCATTTT. The genes are TRBV7-3 and TRBJ1-5; the D gene is possibly TRBD1 (5 bases). From germline, CDR1 is SGHTA and CDR2 FQGTGA. The length of the CDR3 is 15 residues. V was trimmed by 3 bases and J by 9 bases, leaving 18 bases between them.

The chain joins TRBV5-1 to TRBJ2-5, with unresolved D. This CDR3 comprises 13 residues. Deletions cut 2 bases from V and 5 bases from J, with 10 bases between. Germline V gene sequence: CDR1 SGHRS, CDR2 YFSETQ. As DNA, the CDR3 is TGCGCCAGCAGCTTAATTCCCGAGGAGACCCAGTACTTC. Translation: CASSLIPEETQYF.